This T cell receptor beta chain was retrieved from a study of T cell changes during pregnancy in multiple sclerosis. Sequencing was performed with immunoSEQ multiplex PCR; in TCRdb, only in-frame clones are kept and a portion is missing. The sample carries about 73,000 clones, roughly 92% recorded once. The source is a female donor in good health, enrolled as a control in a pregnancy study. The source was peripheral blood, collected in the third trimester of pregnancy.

The CDR3 bases are TGTGCCGTACTTTCGGGTTATGGAAACACCATATATTTT. This encodes CAVLSGYGNTIYF. The genes are TRBV28 and TRBJ1-3; D remains ambiguous. Germline V lookup: CDR1 MDHEN, CDR2 SYDVKM. This CDR3 is 13 amino acids long. The V and J ends lost 11 bases and 3 bases respectively, with 14 bases between them.